The T cell receptor (beta chain) described here comes from a study of OX40 agonist ivuxolimab in advanced cancers. Study-level information: The patients received agonistic anti-OX40 (CD134) antibody ivuxolimab. Partial responses occurred in Three dose-escalation patients, one with hepatocellular carcinoma and two with cutaneous melanoma. Patients assigned to dose escalation were diagnosed with hepatocellular carcinoma, melanoma, renal cell or head and neck cancer. Study-level points and caveats: CD8+ T cells (on average) carried more expanded clones than CD4+ T cells.

Clones were sequenced by immunoSEQ multiplex PCR, and TCRdb holds only the in-frame ones, with some missing. The sample shows roughly 79,000 clones, 70% to 85% of them seen only once. As concerns this clone: Its antigen is still unknown.

V was shortened by 8 bases and J by 0 bases, with 10 bases between the two germline ends. Germline CDR1 MNHNY, CDR2 SVGAGI (reference sequence). The CDR3 is 14 amino acids. This receptor was taken from an adult with an advanced solid tumor such as melanoma, head and neck, liver or kidney cancer. The rearrangement uses TRBV6-6 and TRBJ2-2; no definite D call. The sample was CD4+ or CD8+ T cells sorted from blood, taken in a trial of the OX40 agonist ivuxolimab. In DNA form, the CDR3 reads TGTGCCAGCTTTAGTGGCCCGAACACCGGGGAGCTGTTTTTT. Its translation is CASFSGPNTGELFF.